This T cell receptor (beta chain) appears in the sequencing data of a study of cytomegalovirus exposure and HLA in healthy donors. The PCR had 60 Vbeta and 13 Jbeta primers. Sequenced by immunoSEQ multiplex PCR; TCRdb stores in-frame clones only, minus some. The table records under 85,000 clones, roughly 79% of them present only once. This receptor was obtained from a middle-aged man in good health and CMV-seronegative. The sample was PBMCs.

CDR3 nucleotides: TGTGCCAGCAGCGTAGCCGGGAAGGCTGGCGGGGAGCTGTTTTTT. Its translation: CASSVAGKAGGELFF. V gene TRBV9 combines with J gene TRBJ2-2; D may be TRBD2 (5 bases). The CDR3 sequence is 15 residues long. CDR1 SGDLS and CDR2 YYNGEE come from the germline V gene. The ends were cut back, 0 bases at V and 7 bases at J, with 13 bases in the middle.